One sample yielded the 13 T cell receptor beta chains listed below, sequenced in a study of blood T cells in healthy people across ages. Using a J-beta primer mix together with a sample-barcoded 5' primer, a second PCR was run for roughly 6 to 12 cycles. TCRdb independently ran MiXCR on the 5' RACE reads; one entry per CDR3 protein. The sample lists roughly 800,000 distinct CDR3 sequences, 58% occurring once. Sequenced: blood. Receptor source: a man aged 25-45 years in good health.

As concerns this clonotype: Being one base from a much bigger clone, this may be a read error. The chain uses TRBV2 and TRBJ2-6, with a tentative D call TRBD2 (6 bases). From germline, CDR1 is SNHLY and CDR2 FYNNEI. The CDR3 is made up of 16 amino acids. The CDR3 loop reads CASSESRDSGANVQTF. Written as DNA, the CDR3 is TGTGCCAGCAGTGAGTCAAGGGACTCTGGGGCCAACGTCCAGACTTTC. The full variable domain, in which reference TRBV2 and TRBJ2-6 provide the parts outside the CDR3, is EPEVTQTPSHQVTQMGQEVILRCVPISNHLYFYWYRQILGQKVEFLVSFYNNEISEKSEIFDDQFSVERPDGSNFTLKIRSTKLEDSAMYFCASSESRDSGANVQTFGAGSRLTVL.

This clonotype was observed a few times. The chain employs TRBV28 and TRBJ2-6, with 7 bases fitting TRBD1. Germline V gene data show CDR1 as MDHEN and CDR2 as SYDVKM. Trimming took 8 bases from V and 2 from J; bases not matched to a gene: 12. This CDR3 is built from 17 residues. The CDR3, as DNA: TGTGCCAGCGGCTTGGCACAGGGGAGTGCTGGGGCCAACGTCCTGACTTTC. Translated, it gives CASGLAQGSAGANVLTF.

This clonotype was found once. The chain employs TRBV12-3 or TRBV12-4 and TRBJ1-1, with TRBD1 matching 8 bases. The V and J ends lost 1 base and 5 bases, in that order; junction bases with no gene match: 9. The CDR3 sequence is 16 residues long. CDR3 amino acids: CASSLGGQGVRTEAFF. The CDR3 nucleotides are TGTGCCAGCAGTTTAGGTGGACAGGGTGTTCGAACTGAAGCTTTCTTT.

The genes are TRBV5-1 and TRBJ2-7; TRBD2 agrees at 8 bases. Per the germline V gene, CDR1 is SGHRS and CDR2 is YFSETQ. Unmatched junction bases numbered 9, after V lost 0 bases and J lost 7 bases. The CDR3 runs to 15 residues. This CDR3 is CASSLASGPVGEQYF. CDR3 in DNA: TGCGCCAGCAGCTTGGCTAGCGGGCCCGTTGGGGAGCAGTACTTC.

V is TRBV14 and J is TRBJ2-1; 10 positions match TRBD2. Trimming took 5 bases from V and 13 from J; bases not matched to a gene: 11. In germline, CDR1 is SGHDN, CDR2 FVKESK. This CDR3 region has 14 residues. The CDR3 sequence: CASSTHSGGIIQFF. The DNA of the CDR3 is TGTGCCAGCAGCACTCATAGCGGGGGGATCATTCAGTTCTTC.

V is TRBV6-2 or TRBV6-3 and J is TRBJ2-7; D is perhaps TRBD1 or TRBD2 (5 bases each). Trimming took off 7 bases at V and 2 bases at J, with 15 bases between the two ends. Germline V CDR1 and CDR2: MNHEY, SVGEGT. This CDR3 contains 14 residues. Here the CDR3 reads CASIGPLGAYEQYF. The CDR3, as DNA: TGTGCCAGCATAGGTCCGCTGGGGGCCTACGAGCAGTACTTC.

The chain combines TRBV6-2 or TRBV6-3 with TRBJ2-1; D not certain. CDR1 and CDR2 (germline): MNHEY, SVGEGT. The CDR3 contains 14 residues. Trimming took 8 bases from V and 0 from J, leaving 11 bases between them. Here the CDR3 DNA reads TGTGCCAGCCTTGACCGCGCCTCCTACAATGAGCAGTTCTTC. Translating gives CASLDRASYNEQFF.

The chain links TRBV18 to TRBJ2-3, with 10 bases aligning to TRBD1. J lost 5 bases, V lost 5 bases, and 4 bases had no gene match. The length of the CDR3 is 14 residues. Germline assignment: CDR1 KGHSH and CDR2 LQKENI. The CDR3 loop reads CASSTGQGLDTQYF. The CDR3 nucleotides read TGTGCCAGCTCAACGGGACAGGGGTTAGATACGCAGTATTTT.

The table lists this clonotype with a few counts. The chain links TRBV27 to TRBJ2-5; D is ambiguous. Germline CDR1 and CDR2: MNHEY and SMNVEV (reference sequence). This CDR3 region has 15 residues. Trimming took 2 bases from V and 2 from J, leaving 12 bases between them. CDR3 residues: CASSLGVGRQETQYF. In DNA form, the CDR3 reads TGTGCCAGCAGTTTAGGGGTCGGCAGGCAAGAGACCCAGTACTTC.

The chain links TRBV2 to TRBJ2-5; D call uncertain. The closer fit of TRBJ2-7 to the DNA end suggests the J call may be wrong. There are 11 residues in the CDR3. Germline lookup yields CDR1 SNHLY and CDR2 FYNNEI. DNA of the CDR3: TGTGCCAGCAGTGTTCTGTCCGAGCAGTACTTC. Protein sequence: CASSVLSEQYF.

The rearrangement links TRBV28 to TRBJ2-1; D possibly corresponds to TRBD2 (5 bases). Germline assignment: CDR1 MDHEN and CDR2 SYDVKM. This CDR3 is built from 12 residues. V lost 10 bases and J lost 3, with 10 bases in between. CDR3 sequence: CATARVYNEQFF. The CDR3, as DNA: TGTGCCACCGCGAGGGTCTACAATGAGCAGTTCTTC.

The chain links TRBV5-1 to TRBJ2-3; 10 bases line up with TRBD1. This CDR3 contains 15 residues. J gave up 6 bases and V 4 bases, and 8 bases lay outside the gene matches. The V gene's germline CDR1 is SGHRS and CDR2 YFSETQ. This chain's CDR3 is CASSTGTGERDTQYF. In DNA form, the CDR3 reads TGCGCCAGCAGCACCGGGACAGGGGAAAGGGATACGCAGTATTTT.

This clonotype was seen a single time. The genes are TRBV11-1 and TRBJ1-2; 9 bases map to TRBD1. Per the germline V gene, CDR1 is SGHAT and CDR2 is FQDESV (reference sequence). V shed 5 bases and J 6 bases; nucleotides not matched to a gene: 7. The CDR3 has 14 amino acids. The CDR3 DNA reads as TGTGCCAGCAGCGCGGGACAGGGAAGGGATGGCTACACCTTC. Translating it yields CASSAGQGRDGYTF. The full variable domain, rest sourced from reference TRBV11-1 and TRBJ1-2, is EAEVAQSPRYKITEKSQAVAFWCDPISGHATLYWYRQILGQGPELLVQFQDESVVDDSQLPKDRFSAERLKGVDSTLKIQPAELGDSAMYLCASSAGQGRDGYTFGSGTRLTVV.